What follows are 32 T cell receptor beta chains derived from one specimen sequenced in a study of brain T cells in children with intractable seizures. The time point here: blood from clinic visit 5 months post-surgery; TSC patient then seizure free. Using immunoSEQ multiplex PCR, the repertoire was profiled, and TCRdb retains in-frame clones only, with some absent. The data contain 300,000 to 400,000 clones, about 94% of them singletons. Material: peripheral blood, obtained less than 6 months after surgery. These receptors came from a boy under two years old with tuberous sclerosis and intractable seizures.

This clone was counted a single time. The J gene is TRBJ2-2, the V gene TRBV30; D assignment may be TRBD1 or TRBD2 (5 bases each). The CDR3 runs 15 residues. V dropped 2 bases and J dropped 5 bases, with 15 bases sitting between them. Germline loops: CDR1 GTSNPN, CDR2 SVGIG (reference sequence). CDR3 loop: CAWSLGDERTGELFF. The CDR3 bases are TGTGCCTGGAGTTTGGGGGACGAGAGGACCGGGGAGCTGTTTTTT.

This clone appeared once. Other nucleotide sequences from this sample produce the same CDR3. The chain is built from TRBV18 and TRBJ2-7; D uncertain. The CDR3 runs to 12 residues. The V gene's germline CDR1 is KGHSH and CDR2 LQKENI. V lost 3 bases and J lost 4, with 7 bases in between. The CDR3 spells CASSPRGYEQYF. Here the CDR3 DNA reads TGTGCCAGCTCACCGAGAGGATACGAGCAGTACTTC.

CDR3 DNA: TGTGCCAGCAGCCAAGAGGCACATTATAATTCACCCCTCCACTTT. Translating gives CASSQEAHYNSPLHF. The J gene is TRBJ1-6, the V gene TRBV3-1 (or the pseudogene TRBV3-2); D is ambiguous. The V gene lost 0 bases and the J gene lost 4 bases, with 7 bases spanning the gap. CDR3 length: 15 amino acids. In germline, CDR1 is LGHDT, CDR2 YNNKEL (reference sequence).

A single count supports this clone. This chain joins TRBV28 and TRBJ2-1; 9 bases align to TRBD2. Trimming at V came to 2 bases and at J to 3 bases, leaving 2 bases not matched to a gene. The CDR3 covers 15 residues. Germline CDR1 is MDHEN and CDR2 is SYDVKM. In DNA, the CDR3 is TGTGCCAGCAGTTTACTGACTAGCGGCTACAATGAGCAGTTCTTC. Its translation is CASSLLTSGYNEQFF.

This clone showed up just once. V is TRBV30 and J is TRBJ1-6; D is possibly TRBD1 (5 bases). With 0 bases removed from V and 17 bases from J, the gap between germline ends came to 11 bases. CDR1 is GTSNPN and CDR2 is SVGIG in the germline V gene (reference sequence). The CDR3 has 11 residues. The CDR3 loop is CAWSVGEVFHF. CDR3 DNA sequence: TGTGCCTGGAGTGTAGGGGAGGTGTTCCACTTT.

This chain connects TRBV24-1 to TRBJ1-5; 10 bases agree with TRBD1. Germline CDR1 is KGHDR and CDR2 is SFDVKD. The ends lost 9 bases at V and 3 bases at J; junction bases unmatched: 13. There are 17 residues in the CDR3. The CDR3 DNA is TGTGCCACCCTTAGAACCGGGACAGGGGCCCCCAATCAGCCCCAGCATTTT. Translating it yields CATLRTGTGAPNQPQHF.

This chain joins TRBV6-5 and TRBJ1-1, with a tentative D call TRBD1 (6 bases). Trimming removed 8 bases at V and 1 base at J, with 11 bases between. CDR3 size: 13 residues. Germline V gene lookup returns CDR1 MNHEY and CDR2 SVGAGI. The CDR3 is CASARTENTEAFF. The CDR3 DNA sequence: TGTGCCAGCGCCCGGACAGAGAACACTGAAGCTTTCTTT.

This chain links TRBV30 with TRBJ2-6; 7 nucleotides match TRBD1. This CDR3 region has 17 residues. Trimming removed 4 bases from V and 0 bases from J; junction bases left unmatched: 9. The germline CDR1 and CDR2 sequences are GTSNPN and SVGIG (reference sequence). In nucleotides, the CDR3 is TGTGCCTGGAACTGGGACAGACTGTCCTCTGGGGCCAACGTCCTGACTTTC. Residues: CAWNWDRLSSGANVLTF.

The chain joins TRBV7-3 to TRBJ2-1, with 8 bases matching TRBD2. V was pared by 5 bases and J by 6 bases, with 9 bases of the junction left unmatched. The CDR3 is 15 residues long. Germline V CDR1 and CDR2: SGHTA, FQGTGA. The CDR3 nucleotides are TGTGCCAGCAGCATGGGACTAGAGGGTCGCAATGAGCAGTTCTTC. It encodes CASSMGLEGRNEQFF.

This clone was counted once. This chain's CDR3 is CASSQFDRGPFNEKLFF. The DNA for the CDR3 is TGTGCCAGCAGCCAATTCGACAGGGGTCCTTTTAATGAAAAACTGTTTTTT. The V gene is TRBV11-3, the J gene TRBJ1-4; 8 nucleotides match TRBD1. The CDR3 runs 17 residues. Germline values: CDR1 SGHNT, CDR2 YENEEA. V gave up 5 bases and J gave up 4 bases; unmatched junction bases: 12.

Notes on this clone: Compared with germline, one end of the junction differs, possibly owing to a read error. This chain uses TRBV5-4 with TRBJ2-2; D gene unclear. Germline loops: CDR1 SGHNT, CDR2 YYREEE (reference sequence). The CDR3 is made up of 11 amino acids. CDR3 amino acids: CASSLAGELFF. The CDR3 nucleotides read TGTGCCAGCAGTTTGGCCGGGGAGCTGTTTTTT. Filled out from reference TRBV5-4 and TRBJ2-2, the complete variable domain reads ETGVTQSPTHLIKTRGQQVTLRCSSQSGHNTVSWYQQALGQGPQFIFQYYREEENGRGNFPPRFSGLQFPNYSSELNVNALELDDSALYLCASSLAGELFFGEGSRLTVL.

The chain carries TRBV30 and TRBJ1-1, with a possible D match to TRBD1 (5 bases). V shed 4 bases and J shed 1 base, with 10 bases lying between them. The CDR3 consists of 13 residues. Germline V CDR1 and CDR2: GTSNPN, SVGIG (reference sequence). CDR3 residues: CAWKGTENTEAFF. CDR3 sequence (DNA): TGTGCCTGGAAAGGGACGGAGAACACTGAAGCTTTCTTT.

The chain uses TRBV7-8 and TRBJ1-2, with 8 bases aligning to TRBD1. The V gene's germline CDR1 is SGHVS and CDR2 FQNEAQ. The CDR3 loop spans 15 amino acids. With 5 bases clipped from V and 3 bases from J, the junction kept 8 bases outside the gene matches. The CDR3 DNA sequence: TGTGCCAGCAGCCACAGGCAGGGGGCAGACTATGGCTACACCTTC. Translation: CASSHRQGADYGYTF.

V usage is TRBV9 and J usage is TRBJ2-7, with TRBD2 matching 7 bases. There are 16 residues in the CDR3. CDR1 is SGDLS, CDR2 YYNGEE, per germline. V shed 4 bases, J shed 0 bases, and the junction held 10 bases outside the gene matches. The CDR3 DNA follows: TGTGCCAGCAGCTCCCATCCCGGGAGGAGCTCCTACGAGCAGTACTTC. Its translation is CASSSHPGRSSYEQYF.

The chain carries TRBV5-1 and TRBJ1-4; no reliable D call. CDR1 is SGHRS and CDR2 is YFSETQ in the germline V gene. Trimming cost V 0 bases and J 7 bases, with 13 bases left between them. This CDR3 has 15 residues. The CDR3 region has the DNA TGCGCCAGCAGCTTGGACCCCCGGCGGGTTGAAAAACTGTTTTTT. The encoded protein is CASSLDPRRVEKLFF.

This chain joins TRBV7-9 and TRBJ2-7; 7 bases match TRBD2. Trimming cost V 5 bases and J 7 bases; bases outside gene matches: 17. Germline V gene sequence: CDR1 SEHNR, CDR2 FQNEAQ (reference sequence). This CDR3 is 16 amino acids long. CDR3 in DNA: TGTGCCAGCAGCGGGACGGGCGGGACTACTTACGGGGAGCAGTACTTC. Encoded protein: CASSGTGGTTYGEQYF. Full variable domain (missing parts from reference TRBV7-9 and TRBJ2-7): DTGVSQNPRHKITKRGQNVTFRCDPISEHNRLYWYRQTLGQGPEFLTYFQNEAQLEKSRLLSDRFSAERPKGSFSTLEIQRTEQGDSAMYLCASSGTGGTTYGEQYFGPGTRLTVT.

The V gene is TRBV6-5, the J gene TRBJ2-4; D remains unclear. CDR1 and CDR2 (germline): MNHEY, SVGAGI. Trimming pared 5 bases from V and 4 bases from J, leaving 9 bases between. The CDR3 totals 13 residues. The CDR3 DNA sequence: TGTGCCAGCAGTCCGGACGGGAAAAACATTCAGTACTTC. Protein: CASSPDGKNIQYF.

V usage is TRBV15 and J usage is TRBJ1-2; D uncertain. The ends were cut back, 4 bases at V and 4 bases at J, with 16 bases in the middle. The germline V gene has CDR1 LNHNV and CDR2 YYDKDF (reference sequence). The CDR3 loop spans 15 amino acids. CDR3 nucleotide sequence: TGTGCCACCAGCAAAGAGATAAGGACGGTCTATGGCTACACCTTC. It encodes CATSKEIRTVYGYTF. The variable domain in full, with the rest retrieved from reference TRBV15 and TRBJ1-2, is DAMVIQNPRYQVTQFGKPVTLSCSQTLNHNVMYWYQQKSSQAPKLLFHYYDKDFNNEADTPDNFQSRRPNTSFCFLDIRSPGLGDTAMYLCATSKEIRTVYGYTFGSGTRLTVV.

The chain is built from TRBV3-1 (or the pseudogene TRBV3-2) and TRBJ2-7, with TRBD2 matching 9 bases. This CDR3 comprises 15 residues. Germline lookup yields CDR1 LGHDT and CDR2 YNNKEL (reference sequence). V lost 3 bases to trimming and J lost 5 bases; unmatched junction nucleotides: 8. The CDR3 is CASSQVLAGRDEQYF. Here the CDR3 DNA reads TGTGCCAGCAGCCAGGTCCTAGCGGGACGGGACGAGCAGTACTTC.

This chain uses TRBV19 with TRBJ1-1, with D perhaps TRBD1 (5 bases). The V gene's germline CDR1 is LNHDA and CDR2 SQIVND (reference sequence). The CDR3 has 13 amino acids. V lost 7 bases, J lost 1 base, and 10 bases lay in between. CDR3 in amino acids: CASNRGANTEAFF. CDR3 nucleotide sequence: TGTGCCAGTAACCGTGGGGCGAACACTGAAGCTTTCTTT.

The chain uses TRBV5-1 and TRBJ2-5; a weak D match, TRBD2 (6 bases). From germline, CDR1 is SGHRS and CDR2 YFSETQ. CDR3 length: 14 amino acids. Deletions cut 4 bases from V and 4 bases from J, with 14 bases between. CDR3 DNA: TGCGCCAGCAGCGGGGGGACTGGGGGAGAGACCCAGTACTTC. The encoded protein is CASSGGTGGETQYF.

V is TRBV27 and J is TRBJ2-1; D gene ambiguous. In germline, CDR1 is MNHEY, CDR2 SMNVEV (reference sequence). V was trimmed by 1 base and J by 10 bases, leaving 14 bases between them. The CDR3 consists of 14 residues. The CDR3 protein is CASSLLPLIGEQFF. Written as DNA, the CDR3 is TGTGCCAGCAGTTTATTGCCGCTAATAGGCGAGCAGTTCTTC.

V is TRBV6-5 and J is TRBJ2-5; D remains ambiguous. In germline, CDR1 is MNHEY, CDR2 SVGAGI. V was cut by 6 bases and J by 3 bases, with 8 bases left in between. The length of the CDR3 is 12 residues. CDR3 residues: CASRMWKETQYF. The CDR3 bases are TGTGCCAGCAGAATGTGGAAAGAGACCCAGTACTTC.

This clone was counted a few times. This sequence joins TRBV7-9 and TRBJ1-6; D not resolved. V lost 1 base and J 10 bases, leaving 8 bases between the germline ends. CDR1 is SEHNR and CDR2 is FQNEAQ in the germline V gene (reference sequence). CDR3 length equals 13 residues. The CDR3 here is CASSLGGESPLHF. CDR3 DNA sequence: TGTGCCAGCAGCTTAGGTGGGGAGTCACCCCTCCACTTT.

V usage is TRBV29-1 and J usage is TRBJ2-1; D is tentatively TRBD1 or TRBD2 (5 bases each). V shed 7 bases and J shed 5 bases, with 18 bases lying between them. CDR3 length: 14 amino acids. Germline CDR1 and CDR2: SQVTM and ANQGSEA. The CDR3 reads CSALGPDFHNEQFF. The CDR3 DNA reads TGCAGCGCCTTGGGACCGGATTTTCACAATGAGCAGTTCTTC.

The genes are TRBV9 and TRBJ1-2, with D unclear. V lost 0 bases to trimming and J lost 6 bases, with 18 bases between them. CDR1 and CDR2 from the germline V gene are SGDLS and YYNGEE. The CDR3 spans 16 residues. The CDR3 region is CASSVANGQSPDGYTF. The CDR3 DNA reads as TGTGCCAGCAGCGTAGCTAATGGTCAGAGTCCCGATGGCTACACCTTC.

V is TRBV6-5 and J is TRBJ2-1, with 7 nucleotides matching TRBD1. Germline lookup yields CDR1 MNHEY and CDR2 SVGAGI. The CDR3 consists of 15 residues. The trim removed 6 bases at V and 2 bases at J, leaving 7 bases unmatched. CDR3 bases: TGTGCCAGCAGCCCAACTCAGGGGGCCTACAATGAGCAGTTCTTC. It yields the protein CASSPTQGAYNEQFF.

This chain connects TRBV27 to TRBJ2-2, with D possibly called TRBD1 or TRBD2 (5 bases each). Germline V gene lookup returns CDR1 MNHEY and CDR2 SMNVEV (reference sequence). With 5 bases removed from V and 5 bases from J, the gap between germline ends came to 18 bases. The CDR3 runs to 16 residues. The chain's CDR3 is CASSRLPQGATGELFF. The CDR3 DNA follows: TGTGCCAGCAGTCGCCTTCCCCAGGGAGCGACCGGGGAGCTGTTTTTT.

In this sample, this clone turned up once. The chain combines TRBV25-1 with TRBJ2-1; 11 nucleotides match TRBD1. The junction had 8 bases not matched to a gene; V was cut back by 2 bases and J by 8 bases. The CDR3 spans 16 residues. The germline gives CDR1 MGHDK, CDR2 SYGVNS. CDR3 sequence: CASSEPGQGAVYEQFF. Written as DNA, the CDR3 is TGTGCCAGCAGTGAACCCGGACAGGGGGCGGTCTATGAGCAGTTCTTC. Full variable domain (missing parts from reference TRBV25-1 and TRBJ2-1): EADIYQTPRYLVIGTGKKITLECSQTMGHDKMYWYQQDPGMELHLIHYSYGVNSTEKGDLSSESTVSRIRTEHFPLTLESARPSHTSQYLCASSEPGQGAVYEQFFGPGTRLTVL.

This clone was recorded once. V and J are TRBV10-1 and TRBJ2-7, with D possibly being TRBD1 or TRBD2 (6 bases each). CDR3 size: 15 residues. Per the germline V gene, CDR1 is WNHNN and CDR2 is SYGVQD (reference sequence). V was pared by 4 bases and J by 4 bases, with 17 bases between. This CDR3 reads CASSVSGAKTYEQYF. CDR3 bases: TGCGCCAGCAGTGTTTCGGGGGCGAAAACTTACGAGCAGTACTTC.

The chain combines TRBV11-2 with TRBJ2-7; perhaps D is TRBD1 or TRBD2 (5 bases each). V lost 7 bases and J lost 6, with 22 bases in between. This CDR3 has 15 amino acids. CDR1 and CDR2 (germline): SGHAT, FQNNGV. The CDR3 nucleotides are TGTGCCAGCACCTCCAGTGGCCGGGACCGTTTCGAGCAGTACTTC. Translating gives CASTSSGRDRFEQYF.

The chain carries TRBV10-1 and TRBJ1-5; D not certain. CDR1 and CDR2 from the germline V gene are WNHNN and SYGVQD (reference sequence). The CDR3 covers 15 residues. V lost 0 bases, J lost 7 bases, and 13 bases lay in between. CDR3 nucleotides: TGCGCCAGCAGTGAGTCGGGAGGGTTCAGGCAGCCCCAGCATTTT. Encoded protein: CASSESGGFRQPQHF.